The 8 T cell receptor beta chains listed next were all sequenced from one sample in a study of cytomegalovirus exposure and HLA in healthy donors. It was with 60 Vbeta and 13 Jbeta primers that the PCR ran. Sequencing was performed with immunoSEQ multiplex PCR; in TCRdb, only in-frame clones are kept and a portion is missing. The table lists 100,000 to 130,000 clones, more than 65% of them singletons. Sequenced input: PBMCs. All receptors derive from a man in his thirties or forties in good health and CMV-seronegative.

Worth noting for this clone: Other nucleotide sequences from this sample produce the same CDR3. CDR3 in DNA: TGTGCCAGCAGCTCCGACAGGAACACTGAAGCTTTCTTT. This gives the protein CASSSDRNTEAFF. The chain joins TRBV7-9 to TRBJ1-1; a possible D gene is TRBD1 (5 bases). This CDR3 is built from 13 residues. V lost 4 bases and J 1 base, leaving 7 bases between the germline ends. Germline V gene lookup returns CDR1 SEHNR and CDR2 FQNEAQ (reference sequence).

This clone was recorded a few times. CDR3 sequence reads: CASSEGAGGAGEQYF. The CDR3 region has the DNA TGTGCCAGCAGTGAAGGGGCAGGGGGCGCGGGCGAGCAGTACTTC. This chain joins TRBV6-1 and TRBJ2-7, with 8 nucleotides matching TRBD1. From germline, CDR1 is MNHNS and CDR2 SASEGT. Trimming cost V 1 base and J 6 bases; bases outside gene matches: 8. The length of the CDR3 is 15 residues.

The V and J genes are TRBV12-5 and TRBJ1-5; tentative D call: TRBD1 (5 bases). Germline V gives CDR1 LGHNT, CDR2 FRNRAP. The CDR3 runs to 16 residues. Trimming took off 5 bases at V and 0 bases at J, with 14 bases between the two ends. CDR3 bases: TGTGCTAGTGGTCTCCACAGGAGTTATAGCAATCAGCCCCAGCATTTT. Translated, it gives CASGLHRSYSNQPQHF.

The rearrangement links TRBV18 to TRBJ2-7; D possibly corresponds to TRBD2 (6 bases). The CDR3 runs to 16 residues. CDR1 and CDR2 from the germline V gene are KGHSH and LQKENI. Between the trimmed V and J ends, which lost 2 bases and 1 base, there was a span of 15 bases. The CDR3 region has the DNA TGTGCCAGCTCACCAGGTGGAGGGCAGGGATCCTACGAGCAGTACTTC. This sequence encodes CASSPGGGQGSYEQYF.

This sequence joins TRBV7-9 and TRBJ2-2; D is undetermined. Germline V gene sequence: CDR1 SEHNR, CDR2 FQNEAQ (reference sequence). The V end was cut by 4 bases, the J end by 2 bases, with 11 bases between. The CDR3 loop spans 15 amino acids. CDR3 sequence reads: CASSSRHTNTGELFF. Written as DNA, the CDR3 is TGTGCCAGCAGCTCCAGACATACCAACACCGGGGAGCTGTTTTTT.

The rearrangement uses TRBV27 and TRBJ2-7; TRBD2 matches 9 bases. The CDR3 sequence is 13 residues long. Per the germline V gene, CDR1 is MNHEY and CDR2 is SMNVEV (reference sequence). Trimming at V came to 6 bases and at J to 2 bases, leaving 2 bases not matched to a gene. Here the CDR3 reads CASRLAGTYEQYF. Written as DNA, the CDR3 is TGTGCCAGCAGGCTAGCGGGGACCTACGAGCAGTACTTC.

V usage is TRBV28 and J usage is TRBJ2-6; D is ambiguous. The CDR3 length is 13 residues. V lost 5 bases, J lost 1 base, and 3 bases lay in between. Germline values: CDR1 MDHEN, CDR2 SYDVKM. CDR3 DNA sequence: TGTGCCAGCAGTCGGTCTGGGGCCAACGTCCTGACTTTC. It is translated as CASSRSGANVLTF.

This chain links TRBV7-3 with TRBJ2-1, with 9 bases lining up with TRBD1. This CDR3 is 14 amino acids long. Germline assignment: CDR1 SGHTA and CDR2 FQGTGA. The V gene end was trimmed by 4 bases and the J gene end by 10 bases; junction bases not matched to a gene: 8. CDR3 sequence (DNA): TGTGCCAGCAGCTCAACAGGACAGGGGTGGGAGCAGTTCTTC. Protein: CASSSTGQGWEQFF. Full variable domain (missing parts from reference TRBV7-3 and TRBJ2-1): GAGVSQTPSNKVTEKGKYVELRCDPISGHTALYWYRQSLGQGPEFLIYFQGTGAADDSGLPNDRFFAVRPEGSVSTLKIQRTERGDSAVYLCASSSTGQGWEQFFGPGTRLTVL.